This entry lists 26 T cell receptor beta chains sequenced from one sample in a study of neurological immune-mediated disorders. TCRdb itself ran the 5' RACE reads through MiXCR, one entry per CDR3 protein. The sample has some 70,000 distinct CDR3 sequences, 3.4% seen once. Sequenced sample: PBMCs. These receptors were obtained from a man in his forties with multiple sclerosis.

This clonotype was seen a few times. At one of its ends the junction is not consistent with the germline gene, which may arise from a read error. The V call is TRBV7-6, the J call TRBJ1-6, with a tentative D call TRBD1 (6 bases). Germline V gives CDR1 SGHVS, CDR2 FNYEAQ. The CDR3 contains 17 residues. CDR3 coding DNA: TGTGCCAGCACCTTACCCAAGGGGGGGGATTATAATTCAACCCTCAACTTT. Translation: CASTLPKGGDYNSTLNF.

This clonotype was found many times. The chain joins TRBV6-5 to TRBJ1-1, with 8 bases that match TRBD1. This CDR3 region has 16 residues. Germline V gene sequence: CDR1 MNHEY, CDR2 SVGAGI. V lost 7 bases, J lost 1 base, and 11 bases stayed unmatched. Written as DNA, the CDR3 is TGTGCCAGCAACGAAGGACAGGGTCCACCGAACACTGAAGCTTTCTTT. The encoded protein is CASNEGQGPPNTEAFF.

This clonotype was seen ten or more times. The chain employs TRBV3-1 and TRBJ1-6; 10 nucleotides agree with TRBD1. The germline V gene encodes CDR1 LGHDT and CDR2 YNNKEL (reference sequence). J lost 9 bases, V lost 1 base, and 3 bases had no gene match. CDR3 length: 15 residues. The chain's CDR3 is CASSQGTGGPSPLHF. CDR3 nucleotides: TGTGCCAGCAGCCAAGGGACAGGGGGGCCTTCACCCCTCCACTTT.

This clonotype was seen ten or more times. V and J are TRBV20-1 and TRBJ1-5, with D unclear. The CDR3 contains 13 residues. In germline, CDR1 is DFQATT, CDR2 SNEGSKA (reference sequence). Trimming left V 6 bases short and J 0 bases short, with 9 bases between. CDR3 loop: CSAGLDSNQPQHF. As DNA, the CDR3 is TGCAGTGCCGGGCTCGATAGCAATCAGCCCCAGCATTTT.

The table lists this clonotype with many counts. The chain employs TRBV7-2 and TRBJ2-1; D tentatively fits TRBD1 or TRBD2 (5 bases each). There are 13 residues in the CDR3. Germline loops: CDR1 SGHTA, CDR2 FQGNSA. The germline V and J ends were trimmed by 1 base and 13 bases, with 14 bases remaining between them. The CDR3 loop is CASSLGGMAEQFF. DNA for the CDR3: TGTGCCAGCAGCTTAGGGGGGATGGCGGAACAGTTCTTC.

This clonotype showed up many times. The CDR3 region is CASSPSPGEAFF. The CDR3 DNA sequence: TGTGCCAGCTCCCCTTCCCCCGGTGAAGCTTTCTTT. The chain combines TRBV18 with TRBJ1-1; the D is unclear. Per the germline V gene, CDR1 is KGHSH and CDR2 is LQKENI. The CDR3 has 12 amino acids. The V end was cut by 6 bases, the J end by 7 bases, with 12 bases between. Supplemented by reference TRBV18 and TRBJ1-1, the full variable domain reads NAGVMQNPRHLVRRRGQEARLRCSPMKGHSHVYWYRQLPEEGLKFMVYLQKENIIDESGMPKERFSAEFPKEGPSILRIQQVVRGDSAAYFCASSPSPGEAFFGQGTRLTVV.

This clonotype has more than one count but fewer than ten. The chain is built from TRBV5-5 and TRBJ1-2, with a possible D match to TRBD1 (6 bases). The length of the CDR3 is 13 residues. The V end was cut by 0 bases, the J end by 6 bases, with 9 bases between. Germline V gives CDR1 SGHKS, CDR2 YYEKEE (reference sequence). CDR3 sequence: CASSLVAGDGYTF. The CDR3 bases are TGTGCCAGCAGCTTGGTGGCAGGGGATGGCTACACCTTC.

Many counts were recorded for this clonotype. The rearrangement joins TRBV15 to TRBJ2-2, with D tentatively TRBD1 or TRBD2 (5 bases each). The germline V gene encodes CDR1 LNHNV and CDR2 YYDKDF (reference sequence). The CDR3 is 15 amino acids. The V end lost 4 bases, the J end lost 1 base, and 10 bases lay between the germline ends. CDR3 residues: CATSTGALNTGELFF. DNA for the CDR3: TGTGCCACCAGCACCGGGGCACTGAACACCGGGGAGCTGTTTTTT.

This clonotype was seen repeatedly, ten times or more. V usage is TRBV10-3 and J usage is TRBJ2-1; 11 nucleotides line up with TRBD2. The V gene end was trimmed by 6 bases and the J gene end by 5 bases; junction bases not matched to a gene: 3. The CDR3 covers 14 residues. In germline, CDR1 is ENHRY, CDR2 SYGVKD. DNA of the CDR3: TGTGCCATCAGAGTGACTAGCGGGAACAATGAGCAGTTCTTC. This translates into CAIRVTSGNNEQFF.

This clonotype has at least ten counts. The chain joins TRBV5-1 to TRBJ1-2; 9 nucleotides agree with TRBD1. Per germline, CDR1 SGHRS and CDR2 YFSETQ. V shed 6 bases, J shed 4 bases, and the junction held 4 bases outside the gene matches. The CDR3 loop spans 13 amino acids. CDR3 nucleotide sequence: TGCGCCAGCACTCCGGGACAGGGCTATGGCTACACCTTC. It is translated as CASTPGQGYGYTF.

This clonotype occurred many times. The chain combines TRBV7-2 with TRBJ2-1; D is ambiguous. CDR3 length: 13 residues. The V end was cut by 1 base, the J end by 6 bases, with 7 bases between. CDR1 SGHTA and CDR2 FQGNSA come from the germline V gene. The CDR3: CASSLGTVNEQFF. CDR3 coding DNA: TGTGCCAGCAGCTTAGGGACGGTCAATGAGCAGTTCTTC. Using reference TRBV7-2 and TRBJ2-1 for the parts outside the CDR3, the full variable domain is GAGVSQSPSNKVTEKGKDVELRCDPISGHTALYWYRQSLGQGLEFLIYFQGNSAPDKSGLPSDRFSAERTGGSVSTLTIQRTQQEDSAVYLCASSLGTVNEQFFGPGTRLTVL.

This clonotype was counted at least ten times. CDR3 loop: CASSLRTFDTGELFF. CDR3 DNA: TGCGCCAGCAGCTTGCGTACATTCGACACCGGGGAGCTGTTTTTT. V and J are TRBV5-1 and TRBJ2-2; D gene uncertain. Germline V gene data show CDR1 as SGHRS and CDR2 as YFSETQ. V shed 1 base and J shed 3 bases, with 10 bases lying between them. CDR3 size: 15 residues.

In this sample, this clonotype turned up many times. V usage is TRBV7-2 and J usage is TRBJ2-1, with 8 bases matching TRBD1. The V segment lost 5 bases and the J segment 5 bases; nucleotides outside the gene matches: 8. The CDR3 is 15 residues long. CDR1 is SGHTA and CDR2 is FQGNSA in the germline V gene. The CDR3: CASSRTGPGDNEQFF. CDR3 DNA sequence: TGTGCCAGCAGCCGGACAGGGCCGGGGGACAATGAGCAGTTCTTC. Complete variable domain (other parts from reference TRBV7-2 and TRBJ2-1): GAGVSQSPSNKVTEKGKDVELRCDPISGHTALYWYRQSLGQGLEFLIYFQGNSAPDKSGLPSDRFSAERTGGSVSTLTIQRTQQEDSAVYLCASSRTGPGDNEQFFGPGTRLTVL.

This clonotype was recorded many times. The CDR3 region has the DNA TGTGCCATCAGACCCGACAGGGAGAGAAGGGGAGCTTTCTTT. Translation gives CAIRPDRERRGAFF. The chain combines TRBV10-3 with TRBJ1-1; 7 bases map to TRBD1. Trimming cost V 6 bases and J 10 bases; bases outside gene matches: 14. CDR3 length: 14 residues. Germline V gives CDR1 ENHRY, CDR2 SYGVKD.

Ten or more counts support this clonotype. J is TRBJ2-3 and V is TRBV15, with 9 nucleotides matching TRBD2. The CDR3 covers 17 residues. CDR1 and CDR2 (germline): LNHNV, YYDKDF (reference sequence). J was trimmed by 4 bases and V by 4 bases; bases with no gene match: 12. CDR3 coding DNA: TGTGCCACCAGCACTCAGGGGGTACTAGCGGGCCCAGATACGCAGTATTTT. Translating it yields CATSTQGVLAGPDTQYF. The variable domain in full, completed from reference TRBV15 and TRBJ2-3, reads DAMVIQNPRYQVTQFGKPVTLSCSQTLNHNVMYWYQQKSSQAPKLLFHYYDKDFNNEADTPDNFQSRRPNTSFCFLDIRSPGLGDTAMYLCATSTQGVLAGPDTQYFGPGTRLTVL.

This clonotype was counted at least ten times. The V call is TRBV3-1, the J call TRBJ2-7; 11 bases align to TRBD2. There are 18 residues in the CDR3. Looked up from germline, CDR1 is LGHDT and CDR2 is YNNKEL (reference sequence). V lost 0 bases, J lost 4 bases, and 11 bases stayed unmatched. The CDR3: CASSQDLSNSGGAYEQYF. CDR3 sequence (DNA): TGTGCCAGCAGCCAAGATCTTAGTAATAGCGGGGGGGCTTACGAGCAGTACTTC.

This clonotype was seen at least ten times. DNA for the CDR3: TGTGCCAGCAGTTTCAGACAGGCAATCACCGGGGAGCTGTTTTTT. Protein product: CASSFRQAITGELFF. The chain couples TRBV28 to TRBJ2-2; TRBD1 is a possible D gene (6 bases). The CDR3 length is 15 residues. Germline loops: CDR1 MDHEN, CDR2 SYDVKM. Trimming pared 3 bases from V and 4 bases from J, leaving 12 bases between.

This clonotype has ten or more counts. V and J are TRBV29-1 and TRBJ1-3; D is perhaps TRBD1 (6 bases). Germline lookup yields CDR1 SQVTM and CDR2 ANQGSEA. The V and J ends lost 4 bases and 4 bases respectively, with 14 bases between them. This CDR3 region has 14 residues. The CDR3, as DNA: TGCAGCGTTGTTCCTACAGGGCGCGGAAACACCATATATTTT. This gives the protein CSVVPTGRGNTIYF.

This clonotype was recorded at least ten times. The genes are TRBV5-5 and TRBJ2-2; TRBD2 is a possible D gene (5 bases). This CDR3 has 11 amino acids. Between the trimmed V and J ends, which lost 4 bases and 9 bases, there was a span of 7 bases. Germline V gene sequence: CDR1 SGHKS, CDR2 YYEKEE (reference sequence). The CDR3 here is CASSGGRELFF. CDR3 bases: TGTGCCAGCAGCGGAGGCAGGGAGCTGTTTTTT. Variable domain in full (rest from reference TRBV5-5 and TRBJ2-2): DAGVTQSPTHLIKTRGQQVTLRCSPISGHKSVSWYQQVLGQGPQFIFQYYEKEERGRGNFPDRFSARQFPNYSSELNVNALLLGDSALYLCASSGGRELFFGEGSRLTVL.

This clonotype was counted many times. The chain carries TRBV2 and TRBJ2-3; 7 nucleotides align to TRBD2. This CDR3 contains 13 residues. Germline CDR1 is SNHLY and CDR2 is FYNNEI. The V and J ends lost 8 bases and 3 bases, in that order; junction bases with no gene match: 5. In DNA form, the CDR3 reads TGTGCCAGCCGGCTAGCGGATACAGATACGCAGTATTTT. Translated: CASRLADTDTQYF. The variable domain in full, with the rest retrieved from reference TRBV2 and TRBJ2-3, is EPEVTQTPSHQVTQMGQEVILRCVPISNHLYFYWYRQILGQKVEFLVSFYNNEISEKSEIFDDQFSVERPDGSNFTLKIRSTKLEDSAMYFCASRLADTDTQYFGPGTRLTVL.

This clonotype has a count of ten or more. The V call is TRBV11-2, the J call TRBJ1-6; D might be TRBD1 (5 bases). V was cut by 5 bases and J by 7 bases, with 15 bases left in between. Germline lookup yields CDR1 SGHAT and CDR2 FQNNGV. The CDR3 loop spans 15 amino acids. This chain's CDR3 is CASSERQGINSPLHF. The CDR3 coding sequence is TGTGCCAGCAGCGAGCGCCAGGGAATCAATTCACCCCTCCACTTT.

In this sample, this clonotype turned up many times. This rearrangement joins TRBV5-6 to TRBJ1-1; tentatively, D is TRBD1 (6 bases). The CDR3 length is 15 residues. Germline values: CDR1 SGHDT, CDR2 YYEEEE. V was pared by 6 bases and J by 1 base, with 16 bases between. Written as DNA, the CDR3 is TGTGCCAGCAAATGGGGGGGCTTACAGAACACTGAAGCTTTCTTT. Amino acid sequence: CASKWGGLQNTEAFF.

The rearrangement uses TRBV18 and TRBJ2-1, with no clear D. CDR1 and CDR2 (germline): KGHSH, LQKENI. The CDR3 runs to 13 residues. V lost 6 bases, J lost 5 bases, and 11 bases lay in between. The CDR3 is CASSSTQDNEQFF. The CDR3 DNA follows: TGTGCCAGCTCGTCTACGCAGGACAATGAGCAGTTCTTC.

This clonotype was detected many times. This rearrangement joins TRBV5-5 to TRBJ1-3; D is unclear. The V end lost 4 bases, the J end lost 4 bases, and 15 bases lay between the germline ends. The length of the CDR3 is 15 residues. Germline CDR1 is SGHKS and CDR2 is YYEKEE (reference sequence). The CDR3 DNA reads as TGTGCCAGCAGCGCTGGACTGACCGGCGGAAACACCATATATTTT. It encodes CASSAGLTGGNTIYF.

This clonotype was found many times. V is TRBV7-9 and J is TRBJ2-7; D remains unclear. Germline V gene data show CDR1 as SEHNR and CDR2 as FQNEAQ (reference sequence). The CDR3 spans 11 residues. Trimming cost V 5 bases and J 4 bases, with 6 bases left between them. The CDR3 DNA follows: TGTGCCAGCAGCCTTAAGTACGAGCAGTACTTC. Translation: CASSLKYEQYF.

The sample holds many counts of this clonotype. This chain uses TRBV3-1 with TRBJ2-2, with D unclear. Trimming took 2 bases from V and 7 from J, leaving 5 bases between them. This CDR3 spans 12 amino acids. The germline CDR1 and CDR2 sequences are LGHDT and YNNKEL (reference sequence). This CDR3 reads CASSQLGGELFF. The CDR3 region has the DNA TGTGCCAGCAGCCAACTTGGCGGGGAGCTGTTTTTT. The entire variable domain, with the rest obtained from reference TRBV3-1 and TRBJ2-2, is as follows: DTAVSQTPKYLVTQMGNDKSIKCEQNLGHDTMYWYKQDSKKFLKIMFSYNNKELIINETVPNRFSPKSPDKAHLNLHINSLELGDSAVYFCASSQLGGELFFGEGSRLTVL.